This T cell receptor (beta chain) was profiled in a study of OX40 agonist ivuxolimab in advanced cancers. About the research overall: One patient with hepatocellular carcinoma and two with cutaneous melanoma, three in all, had partial responses.

TCRdb keeps only in-frame clones here, not all; method: immunoSEQ multiplex PCR. In the table there are 55,000 to 70,000 clones, about 83% of which are singletons. People who had autoimmune disease history or systemic immunosuppression were excluded. The TCR originated in an adult with an advanced solid tumor such as melanoma, head and neck, liver or kidney cancer. Specimen: CD4+ or CD8+ T cells sorted from blood, collected in a trial of the OX40 agonist ivuxolimab.

The DNA for the CDR3 is TGTGCCAGCAGCACCGGGACCAATTACGCCAAAAACATTCAGTACTTC. This translates into CASSTGTNYAKNIQYF. V is TRBV2 and J is TRBJ2-4; D is tentatively TRBD1 or TRBD2 (5 bases each). Between the trimmed V and J ends, which lost 6 bases and 1 base, there was a span of 16 bases. Germline V lookup: CDR1 SNHLY, CDR2 FYNNEI. CDR3 size: 16 residues.